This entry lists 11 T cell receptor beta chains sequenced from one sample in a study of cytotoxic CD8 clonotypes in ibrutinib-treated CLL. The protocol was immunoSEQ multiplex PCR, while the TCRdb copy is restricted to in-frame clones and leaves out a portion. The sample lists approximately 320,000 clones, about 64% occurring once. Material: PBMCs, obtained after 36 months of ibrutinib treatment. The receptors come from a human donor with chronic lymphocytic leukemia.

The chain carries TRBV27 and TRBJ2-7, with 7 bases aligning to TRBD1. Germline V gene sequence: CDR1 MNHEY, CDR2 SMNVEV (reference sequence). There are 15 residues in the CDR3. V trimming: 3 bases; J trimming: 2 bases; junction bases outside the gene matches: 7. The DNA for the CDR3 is TGTGCCAGCAGTTTCTCCGGGGACAGTCCCTACGAGCAGTACTTC. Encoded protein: CASSFSGDSPYEQYF.

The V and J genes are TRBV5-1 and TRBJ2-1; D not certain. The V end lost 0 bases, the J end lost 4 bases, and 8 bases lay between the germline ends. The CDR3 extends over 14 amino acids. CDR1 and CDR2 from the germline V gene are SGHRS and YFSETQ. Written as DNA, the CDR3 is TGCGCCAGCAGCTTGGCGTATGATTACAATGAGCAGTTCTTC. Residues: CASSLAYDYNEQFF.

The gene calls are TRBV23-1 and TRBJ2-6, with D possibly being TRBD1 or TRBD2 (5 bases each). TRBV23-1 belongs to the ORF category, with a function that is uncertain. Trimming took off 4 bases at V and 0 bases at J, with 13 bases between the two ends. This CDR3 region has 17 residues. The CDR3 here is CASSPGTSISGANVLTF. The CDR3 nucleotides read TGCGCCAGCAGTCCTGGGACGTCAATCTCTGGGGCCAACGTCCTGACTTTC.

CDR3 sequence reads: CASSLGGQSGYTF. CDR3 nucleotide sequence: TGTGCCAGCAGCTTAGGCGGACAGTCTGGCTACACCTTC. The chain employs TRBV11-2 and TRBJ1-2; D may be TRBD1 (6 bases). CDR1 is SGHAT and CDR2 is FQNNGV in the germline V gene. The V end was cut by 1 base, the J end by 7 bases, with 10 bases between. The CDR3 consists of 13 residues.

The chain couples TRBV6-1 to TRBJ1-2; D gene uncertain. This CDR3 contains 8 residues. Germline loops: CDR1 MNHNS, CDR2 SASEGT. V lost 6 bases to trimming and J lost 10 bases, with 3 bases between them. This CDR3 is CASSPYTF. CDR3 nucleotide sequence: TGTGCCAGCAGCCCCTACACCTTC.

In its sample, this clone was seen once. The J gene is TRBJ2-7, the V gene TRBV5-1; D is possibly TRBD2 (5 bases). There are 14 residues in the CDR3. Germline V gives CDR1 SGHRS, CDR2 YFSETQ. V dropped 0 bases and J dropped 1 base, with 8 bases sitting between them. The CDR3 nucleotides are TGCGCCAGCAGCTTGGCGGGAAAATCCTACGAGCAGTACTTC. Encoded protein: CASSLAGKSYEQYF.

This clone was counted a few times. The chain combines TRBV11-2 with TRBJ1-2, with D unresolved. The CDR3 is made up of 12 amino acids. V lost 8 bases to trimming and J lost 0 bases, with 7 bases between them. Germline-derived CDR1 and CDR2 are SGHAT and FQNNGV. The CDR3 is CASGPANYGYTF. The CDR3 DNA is TGTGCCAGCGGACCGGCTAACTATGGCTACACCTTC.

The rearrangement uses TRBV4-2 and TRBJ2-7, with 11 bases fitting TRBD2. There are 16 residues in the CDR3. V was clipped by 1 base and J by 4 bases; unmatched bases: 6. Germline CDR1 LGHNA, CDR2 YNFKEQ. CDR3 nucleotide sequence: TGTGCCAGCAGCCAAGGACTAGCGGGGAAACCTTACGAGCAGTACTTC. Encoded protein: CASSQGLAGKPYEQYF.

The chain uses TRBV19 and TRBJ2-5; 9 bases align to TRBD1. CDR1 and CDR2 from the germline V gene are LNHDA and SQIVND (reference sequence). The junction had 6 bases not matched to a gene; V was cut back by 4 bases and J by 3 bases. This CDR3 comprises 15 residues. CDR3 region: CASSTLQGAEETQYF. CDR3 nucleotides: TGTGCCAGTAGTACCTTACAGGGGGCCGAAGAGACCCAGTACTTC.

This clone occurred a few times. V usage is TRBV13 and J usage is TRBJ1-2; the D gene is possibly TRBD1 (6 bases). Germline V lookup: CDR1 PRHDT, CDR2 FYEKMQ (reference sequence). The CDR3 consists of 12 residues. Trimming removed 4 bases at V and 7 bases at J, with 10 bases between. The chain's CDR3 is CASSSRTVGYTF. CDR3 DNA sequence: TGTGCCAGCAGCTCGAGGACAGTTGGCTACACCTTC.

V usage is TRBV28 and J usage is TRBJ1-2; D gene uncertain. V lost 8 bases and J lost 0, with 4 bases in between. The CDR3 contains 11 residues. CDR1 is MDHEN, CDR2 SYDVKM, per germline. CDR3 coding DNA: TGTGCCAGCTACACTAACTATGGCTACACCTTC. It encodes CASYTNYGYTF.